The 14 T cell receptor beta chains below were found in one sample sequenced in a study of HIV-infected patients and healthy controls. The repertoire came from unfractionated whole blood and reflected all unsorted peripheral T cells. Alpha and beta constant-region primers primed reverse transcription of around 0.5 ug RNA. Separate chain-specific third strand synthesis with multiplexing indices produced the alpha and beta libraries. From the 5' RACE reads, TCRdb called clonotypes with MiXCR, one entry per CDR3 protein. The sample lists 11,000 or so distinct CDR3 sequences, 5.1% seen once, with nearly 3.5% in the top ten. The source material was blood. These receptor sequences come from an adult in good health.

By share, this clonotype counts as medium-sized. This CDR3 is CSVDRSGALNTEAFF. In nucleotides, the CDR3 is TGCAGCGTTGATCGGTCAGGGGCCCTGAACACTGAAGCTTTCTTT. V gene TRBV29-1 combines with J gene TRBJ1-1, with D possibly being TRBD1 (6 bases). The length of the CDR3 is 15 residues. The V and J ends lost 3 bases and 0 bases respectively, with 14 bases between them. The germline CDR1 and CDR2 sequences are SQVTM and ANQGSEA. Complete variable domain (other parts from reference TRBV29-1 and TRBJ1-1): SAVISQKPSRDICQRGTSLTIQCQVDSQVTMMFWYRQQPGQSLTLIATANQGSEATYESGFVIDKFPISRPNLTFSTLTVSNMSPEDSSIYLCSVDRSGALNTEAFFGQGTRLTVV.

This clonotype is judged medium-sized. The chain carries TRBV20-1 and TRBJ2-1; 8 nucleotides line up with TRBD1. This CDR3 has 14 residues. V was pared by 3 bases and J by 9 bases, with 10 bases of the junction left unmatched. Germline lookup yields CDR1 DFQATT and CDR2 SNEGSKA (reference sequence). The chain's CDR3 is CSASRDRLFGEQFF. The CDR3 DNA reads as TGCAGTGCTAGTAGGGACAGGCTGTTTGGTGAGCAGTTCTTC.

This clonotype is medium-sized. The chain combines TRBV20-1 with TRBJ1-6; D unresolved. V lost 2 bases to trimming and J lost 9 bases, with 8 bases between them. The CDR3 is 12 amino acids. The germline CDR1 and CDR2 sequences are DFQATT and SNEGSKA (reference sequence). The CDR3 spells CSARSAGSPLHF. The CDR3, as DNA: TGCAGTGCTAGAAGTGCAGGTTCACCCCTCCACTTT.

This clonotype was found many times. V usage is TRBV5-4 and J usage is TRBJ2-7, with 8 bases fitting TRBD2. The J segment lost 3 bases and the V segment lost 2 bases, leaving 1 base of the junction unmatched. This CDR3 spans 13 amino acids. The germline CDR1 and CDR2 sequences are SGHNT and YYREEE (reference sequence). CDR3 sequence: CASSFAGGYEQYF. CDR3 DNA: TGTGCCAGCAGCTTCGCGGGGGGCTACGAGCAGTACTTC.

In its sample, this clonotype is medium-sized (0.01 to 0.1%). V and J are TRBV3-1 and TRBJ2-5, with D hard to call. Per germline, CDR1 LGHDT and CDR2 YNNKEL (reference sequence). Trimming left V 4 bases short and J 4 bases short, with 13 bases between. The CDR3 contains 14 residues. This CDR3 reads CASSLRAVRETQYF. In nucleotides, the CDR3 is TGTGCCAGCAGCCTAAGGGCGGTAAGAGAGACCCAGTACTTC.

This clonotype has a count of ten or more. This chain joins TRBV12-3 or TRBV12-4 and TRBJ1-1; D not certain. CDR3 length equals 13 residues. V was clipped by 3 bases and J by 1 base, with 6 bases between them. For the CDR3, the DNA is TGTGCCAGCAGTTTTTCCCGGAACACTGAAGCTTTCTTT. Its protein product is CASSFSRNTEAFF.

This clonotype was detected ten times or more. The chain recombines TRBV7-2 with TRBJ2-3, with 10 bases identical to TRBD2. Trimming cost V 1 base and J 0 bases; bases outside gene matches: 7. CDR3 size: 18 residues. CDR1 and CDR2 from the germline V gene are SGHTA and FQGNSA. CDR3: CASSLVSSGGASTDTQYF. The CDR3 DNA reads as TGTGCCAGCAGCTTAGTGTCTAGCGGGGGAGCAAGCACAGATACGCAGTATTTT.

This clonotype showed up many times. This chain links TRBV3-1 with TRBJ1-4; 8 positions agree with TRBD1. Germline V gene data show CDR1 as LGHDT and CDR2 as YNNKEL (reference sequence). The CDR3 is 18 residues long. With 4 bases clipped from V and 2 bases from J, the junction kept 12 bases outside the gene matches. CDR3 sequence (DNA): TGTGCCAGCAGCCGAGGATCGCAGGGGGCATATACTAATGAAAAACTGTTTTTT. Protein: CASSRGSQGAYTNEKLFF.

This clonotype appeared many times. In DNA, the CDR3 is TGTGCCAGCAGTGACTCGAACACAGATACGCAGTATTTT. This sequence encodes CASSDSNTDTQYF. V gene TRBV6-4 combines with J gene TRBJ2-3; D is uncertain. This CDR3 contains 13 residues. The germline V and J ends were trimmed by 0 bases and 2 bases, with 3 bases remaining between them. Germline V gives CDR1 MRHNA, CDR2 SNTAGT.

This clonotype showed up just a few times. This rearrangement joins TRBV5-1 to TRBJ2-1; D call uncertain. This CDR3 spans 13 amino acids. Germline loops: CDR1 SGHRS, CDR2 YFSETQ. V was cut by 1 base and J by 7 bases, with 9 bases left in between. The CDR3 nucleotides are TGCGCCAGCAGCTTGACAATAGGGAATGAGCAGTTCTTC. Encoded protein: CASSLTIGNEQFF.

This clonotype is medium-sized by share. The rearrangement uses TRBV19 and TRBJ1-2; TRBD1 matches 7 bases. J was trimmed by 5 bases and V by 3 bases; bases with no gene match: 12. The germline V gene encodes CDR1 LNHDA and CDR2 SQIVND (reference sequence). The CDR3 runs to 16 residues. The CDR3 protein is CASSMGTVKERYGYTF. DNA of the CDR3: TGTGCCAGTAGTATGGGGACAGTGAAGGAACGATATGGCTACACCTTC.

This clonotype was seen many times. The chain recombines TRBV29-1 with TRBJ2-1; TRBD2 matches at 8 bases. The CDR3 runs to 14 residues. With V trimmed by 4 bases and J by 0 bases, 2 bases remained unmatched. Germline V lookup: CDR1 SQVTM, CDR2 ANQGSEA. The CDR3 reads CSVGSGSSYNEQFF. CDR3 nucleotide sequence: TGCAGCGTTGGAAGCGGGAGCTCCTACAATGAGCAGTTCTTC.

This clonotype was counted at least ten times. This chain links TRBV19 with TRBJ1-2, with D hard to call. The germline V gene has CDR1 LNHDA and CDR2 SQIVND (reference sequence). Trimming cost V 5 bases and J 0 bases, with 10 bases left between them. CDR3 size: 14 residues. CDR3 loop: CASSPDGSNYGYTF. The CDR3 bases are TGTGCCAGTAGTCCGGACGGTTCTAACTATGGCTACACCTTC.

This clonotype came up many times. This chain links TRBV7-2 with TRBJ2-1; possibly TRBD1 for D (8 bases). Trimming removed 4 bases at V and 5 bases at J, with 15 bases between. Per germline, CDR1 SGHTA and CDR2 FQGNSA. This CDR3 is 15 amino acids long. The CDR3 DNA follows: TGTGCCAGCAGCTCAGACAGGGGAGGGCACAATGAGCAGTTCTTC. Translated: CASSSDRGGHNEQFF.